This TCR beta chain was retrieved from a study of T cells after yellow fever vaccination. The CDR3 contains 15 residues. V lost 0 bases and J lost 7, with 10 bases in between. Looked up from germline, CDR1 is SGHTA and CDR2 is FQGNSA. Points from the study as a whole: Some clonotypes, a small share, were shared between CD4 and CD8 compartments.

TCRdb re-called the 5' RACE reads with MiXCR, one entry per CDR3 protein. The sample includes hundreds of thousands of distinct CDR3 sequences, around 3.6% seen only once; the top ten take less than 25%. A note on this clonotype: No antigen is known for it.

The material sequenced was PBMCs, taken on the day of the yellow fever booster vaccination. This sequence originates from a young man who received the YFV17D yellow fever vaccine. The chain combines TRBV7-2 with TRBJ1-6, with unresolved D. As DNA, the CDR3 is TGTGCCAGCAGCTTAGCGACCTCTCGGAATTCACCCCTCCACTTT. As protein: CASSLATSRNSPLHF.